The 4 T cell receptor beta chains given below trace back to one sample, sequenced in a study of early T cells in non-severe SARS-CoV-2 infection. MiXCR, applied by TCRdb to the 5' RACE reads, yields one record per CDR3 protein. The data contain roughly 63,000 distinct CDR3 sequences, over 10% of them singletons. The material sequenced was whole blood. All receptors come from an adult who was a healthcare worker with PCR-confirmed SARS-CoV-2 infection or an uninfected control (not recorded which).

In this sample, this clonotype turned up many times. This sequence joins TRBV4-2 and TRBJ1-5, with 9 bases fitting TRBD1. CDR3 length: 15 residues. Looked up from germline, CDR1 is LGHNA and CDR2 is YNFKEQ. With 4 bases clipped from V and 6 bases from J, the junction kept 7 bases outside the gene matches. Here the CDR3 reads CASSRGQGEVQPQHF. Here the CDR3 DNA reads TGTGCCAGCAGCCGGGGACAGGGAGAAGTTCAGCCCCAGCATTTT.

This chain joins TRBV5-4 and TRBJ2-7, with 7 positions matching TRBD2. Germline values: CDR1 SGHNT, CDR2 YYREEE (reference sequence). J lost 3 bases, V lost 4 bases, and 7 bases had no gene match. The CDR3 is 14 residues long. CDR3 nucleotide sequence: TGTGCCAGCAGCGTCAGCGGGGTGGACTACGAGCAGTACTTC. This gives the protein CASSVSGVDYEQYF.

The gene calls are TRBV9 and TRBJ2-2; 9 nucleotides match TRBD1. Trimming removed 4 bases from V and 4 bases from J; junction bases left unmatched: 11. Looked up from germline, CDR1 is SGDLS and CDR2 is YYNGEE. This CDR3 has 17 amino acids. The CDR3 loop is CASSTGQGSTITGELFF. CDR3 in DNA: TGTGCCAGCAGCACAGGACAGGGGTCAACTATCACCGGGGAGCTGTTTTTT.

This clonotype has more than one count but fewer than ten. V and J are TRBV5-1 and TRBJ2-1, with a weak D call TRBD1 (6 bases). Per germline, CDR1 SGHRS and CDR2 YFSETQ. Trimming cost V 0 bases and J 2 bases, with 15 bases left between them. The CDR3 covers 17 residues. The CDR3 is CASSLVTGLLPYNEQFF. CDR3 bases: TGCGCCAGCAGCTTGGTGACAGGTCTCCTCCCCTACAATGAGCAGTTCTTC.